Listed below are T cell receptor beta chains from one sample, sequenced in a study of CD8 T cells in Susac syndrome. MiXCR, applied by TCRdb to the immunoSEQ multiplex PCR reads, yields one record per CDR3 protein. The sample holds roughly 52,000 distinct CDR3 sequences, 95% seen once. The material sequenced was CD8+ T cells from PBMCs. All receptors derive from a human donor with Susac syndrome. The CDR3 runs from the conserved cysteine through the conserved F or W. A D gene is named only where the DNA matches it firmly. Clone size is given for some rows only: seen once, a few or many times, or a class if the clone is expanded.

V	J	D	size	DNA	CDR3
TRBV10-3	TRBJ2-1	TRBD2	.	TGTGCCATCTCACGACTAGCGGAACGATACAATGAGCAGTTCTTC	CAISRLAERYNEQFF
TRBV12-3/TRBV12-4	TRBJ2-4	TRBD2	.	TGTGCCAGCAGTGGCGGGACGCGGGAGGTTCCAAACATTCAGTACTTC	CASSGGTREVPNIQYF
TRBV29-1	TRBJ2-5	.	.	TGCAGCGTCGCATTAGGGGGGGGCCAGTACTTC	CSVALGGGQYF
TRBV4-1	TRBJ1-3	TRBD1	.	TGCGCCAGCAGCCAAGACAGGGGGCTTGGAAACACCATATATTTT	CASSQDRGLGNTIYF
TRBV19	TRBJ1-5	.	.	TGTGCCAGTAGTATAGTCCAGGGCAATCAGCCCCAGCATTTT	CASSIVQGNQPQHF
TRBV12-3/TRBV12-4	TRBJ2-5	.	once	TGTGCCAGCAGTTGGGACCGAAGCCGCTCGGCCCAGTACTTC	CASSWDRSRSAQYF
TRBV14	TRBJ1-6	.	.	TGTGCCAGCAGCCAAGGGGGGGGAGGATCACCCCTCCACTTT	CASSQGGGGSPLHF
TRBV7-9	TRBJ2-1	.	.	TGTGCCAGCAGCACCACCGAGAGCAGGATAGACTACAATGAGCAGTTCTTC	CASSTTESRIDYNEQFF
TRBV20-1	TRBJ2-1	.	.	TGCAGTGCTAGAGACCAATGGGGGGACAATGAGCAGTTCTTC	CSARDQWGDNEQFF
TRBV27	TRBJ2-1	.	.	TGTGCCAGCAGGCGTCCCACCTACAATGAGCAGTTCTTC	CASRRPTYNEQFF
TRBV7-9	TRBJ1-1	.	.	TGTGCCAGCAGCTTAGGAACTGAAGCTTTCTTT	CASSLGTEAFF
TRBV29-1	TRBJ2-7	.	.	TGCAGCGCCGTCGGGCCCTCCTACGAGCAGTACTTC	CSAVGPSYEQYF
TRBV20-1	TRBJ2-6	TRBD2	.	TGCAGTGCCCGGGACTACGGCTCTGGGGCCAACGTCCTGACTTTC	CSARDYGSGANVLTF
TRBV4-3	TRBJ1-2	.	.	TGCGCCAGCAGCCAAGATCGTGCAGGGCGTCCCTATGGCTACACCTTC	CASSQDRAGRPYGYTF
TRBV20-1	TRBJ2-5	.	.	TGCAGTGCTACCCGATACCTCGGAGAGACCCAGTACTTC	CSATRYLGETQYF
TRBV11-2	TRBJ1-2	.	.	TGTGCCAGCAGCTCGTGGGTGTCCCGGGACGGAGGGGGCTACACCTTC	CASSSWVSRDGGGYTF
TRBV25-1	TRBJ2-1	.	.	TGTGCCAGCAGTGAATCGTTGAATGAGCAGTTCTTC	CASSESLNEQFF
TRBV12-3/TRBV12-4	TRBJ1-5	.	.	TGTGCCAGCAGTTTGTCCCCGCGTGGCAATCAGCCCCAGCATTTT	CASSLSPRGNQPQHF
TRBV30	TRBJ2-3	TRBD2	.	TGTGCCTGGAGTCCTCTGACTAGCGGCTACACAGATACGCAGTATTTT	CAWSPLTSGYTDTQYF
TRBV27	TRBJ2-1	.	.	TGTGCCAGCGGCCGGGCAGGGTCCAATGAGCAGTTCTTC	CASGRAGSNEQFF
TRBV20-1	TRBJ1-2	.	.	TGCAGTGCTAGAGGCCTTGGGAACTATGGCTACACCTTC	CSARGLGNYGYTF
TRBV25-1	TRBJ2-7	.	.	TGTGCCAGCAGTGAATTGGGCTACGAGCAGTACTTC	CASSELGYEQYF
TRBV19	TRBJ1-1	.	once	TGTGCCAGTAGTATATCGGTCCGGGGGGTTTTAACTGAAGCTTTCTTT	CASSISVRGVLTEAFF
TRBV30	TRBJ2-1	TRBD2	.	TGTGCCTGGAATAGCGGGGGGTTGGTTGAAGATGAGCAGTTCTTC	CAWNSGGLVEDEQFF
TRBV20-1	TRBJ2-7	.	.	TGCAGTGCTAGTTCCAGAGAGTCCTACGAGCAGTACTTC	CSASSRESYEQYF
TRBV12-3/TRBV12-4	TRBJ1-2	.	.	TGTGCCAGCAGCTCTTCGCGGGAAGACTATGGCTACACCTTC	CASSSSREDYGYTF
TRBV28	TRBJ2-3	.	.	TGTGCCAGCAGTTTATGGCGCCAGGCTAAAGATACGCAGTATTTT	CASSLWRQAKDTQYF
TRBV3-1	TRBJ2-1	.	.	TGTGCCAGCAGCCCCTCCGCAGTTGAGCAGTTCTTC	CASSPSAVEQFF
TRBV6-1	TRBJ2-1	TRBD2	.	TGTGCCAGCACCGGGACTAGCGGGGGGTATGAGCAGTTCTTC	CASTGTSGGYEQFF
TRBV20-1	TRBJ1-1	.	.	TGCAGTGCTAGAGTGGTGAACCATGAAGCTTTCTTT	CSARVVNHEAFF
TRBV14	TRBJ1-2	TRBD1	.	TGTGCCAGCAGCCAAACACAGGGGTCCGGCTACACCTTC	CASSQTQGSGYTF
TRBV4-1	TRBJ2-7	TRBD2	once	TGCGCCAGCAGCCAAGATCGGGGGGGTGTCATCGACGGCGAGCAGTACTTC	CASSQDRGGVIDGEQYF
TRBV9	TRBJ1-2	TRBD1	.	TGTGCCAGCAGCCACGGACAGGGGGAAGTAGACTATGGCTACACCTTC	CASSHGQGEVDYGYTF
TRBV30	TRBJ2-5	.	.	TGTGCCTGGGGTAGAGAGCCCCTAGAGACCCAGTACTTC	CAWGREPLETQYF
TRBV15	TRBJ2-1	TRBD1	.	TGTGCCACCAGCGGAGACAGGGGGATTTACAATGAGCAGTTCTTC	CATSGDRGIYNEQFF
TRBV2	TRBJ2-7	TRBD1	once	TGTGCCAGCAGGAGGGACAGCTACTCCTACGAGCAGTACTTC	CASRRDSYSYEQYF
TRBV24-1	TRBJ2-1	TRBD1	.	TGTGCCACCAGTGACTACAGGGGGCAGCAGCAGTTCTTC	CATSDYRGQQQFF
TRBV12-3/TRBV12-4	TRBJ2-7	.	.	TGTGCCAGCAGTTTACGGCCCGGGGGTTACGAGCAGTACTTC	CASSLRPGGYEQYF
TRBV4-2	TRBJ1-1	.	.	TGTGCCAGCAGCCAGAAAAGCGGGAGAACTGAAGCTTTCTTT	CASSQKSGRTEAFF
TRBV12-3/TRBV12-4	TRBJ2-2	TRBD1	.	TGTGCCAGCAAACAGGGGTTGATCGGGGAGCTGTTTTTT	CASKQGLIGELFF
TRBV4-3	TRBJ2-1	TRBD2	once	TGCGCCAGCAGCCAAGCCGCAGCGGGGTTCTACAATGAGCAGTTCTTC	CASSQAAAGFYNEQFF
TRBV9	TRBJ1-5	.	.	TGTGCCAGCAGCGTAGCTGGCGGGAGCAATCAGCCCCAGCATTTT	CASSVAGGSNQPQHF
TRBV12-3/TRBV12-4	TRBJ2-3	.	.	TGTGCCAGCAGTATGGACTCACGCGGTCCCGATACGCAGTATTTT	CASSMDSRGPDTQYF
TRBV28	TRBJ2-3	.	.	TGTGCCACAGAGTGGTCTAGCACAGATACGCAGTATTTT	CATEWSSTDTQYF
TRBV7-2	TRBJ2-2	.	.	TGTGCTTTGATGATAAACACCGGGGAGCTGTTTTTT	CALMINTGELFF
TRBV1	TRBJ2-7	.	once	TGCACCAGCAGCCAGGGCAGCGGGTTAGACTCCTACGAGCAGTACTTC	CTSSQGSGLDSYEQYF
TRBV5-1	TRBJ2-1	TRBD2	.	TGCGCCAGCAGCTTGGGCGGGGGGGGATTCTCCTACAATGAGCAGTTCTTC	CASSLGGGGFSYNEQFF
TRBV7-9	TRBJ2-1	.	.	TGTGCCAGCAGCTTAGCTGGCGAGCAGTTCTTC	CASSLAGEQFF
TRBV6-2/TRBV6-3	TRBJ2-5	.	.	TGTGCCAGCAGTTCCGGAGGACAGAACCTCCAAGAGACCCAGTACTTC	CASSSGGQNLQETQYF
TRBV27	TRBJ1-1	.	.	TGTGCCAGCAGTTTCCCCGGGATGAACACTGAAGCTTTCTTT	CASSFPGMNTEAFF
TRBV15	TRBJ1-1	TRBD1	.	TGTGCCACCAGCCCTCGCTTAGGACAGGCCAGGGACACTGAAGCTTTCTTT	CATSPRLGQARDTEAFF